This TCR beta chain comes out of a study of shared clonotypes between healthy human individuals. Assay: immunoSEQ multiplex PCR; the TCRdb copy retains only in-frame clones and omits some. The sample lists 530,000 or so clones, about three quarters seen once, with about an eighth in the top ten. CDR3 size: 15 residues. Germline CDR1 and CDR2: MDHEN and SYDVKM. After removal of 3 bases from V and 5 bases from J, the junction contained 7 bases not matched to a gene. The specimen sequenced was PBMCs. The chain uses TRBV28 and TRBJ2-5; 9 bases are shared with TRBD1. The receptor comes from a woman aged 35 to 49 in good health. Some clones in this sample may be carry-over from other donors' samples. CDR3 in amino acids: CASSFPTGGVETQYF. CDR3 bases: TGTGCCAGCAGTTTTCCCACAGGGGGCGTGGAGACCCAGTACTTC.